The source of this TCR beta chain is a study of liver allograft versus peripheral blood T cells. Study-wide background: Liver transplant recipients had T cell receptor repertoires compared between transplanted liver and peripheral blood.

Unmatched junction bases numbered 6, after V lost 7 bases and J lost 7 bases. There are 13 residues in the CDR3. TCRdb reprocessed the reads via MiXCR and lists one record per CDR3 protein. The sample contains about 14,000 distinct CDR3 sequences, 20% to 25% of which appear only once. V and J are TRBV12-3 or TRBV12-4 and TRBJ1-1; TRBD1 matches 10 bases. The clonotype was recovered from a human patient who had a liver transplant. Some T cells may be graft donor cells. CDR3 residues: CASILGQGLEAFF. For the CDR3, the DNA is TGTGCCAGCATCCTGGGACAGGGGCTTGAAGCTTTCTTT.